Below are 30 T cell receptor beta chains sequenced from a single sample in a study of molecular identifiers for immune sequencing clone quantification. TCRdb reprocessed the PCR reads via MiXCR and lists one record per CDR3 protein. The top ten hold approximately 10% of the sample, which has over 85,000 distinct CDR3 sequences, 30% to 45% seen once. The sequenced sample was naive CD8+ T cells from blood, with Jurkat cell RNA spiked in. Subset noted: FACS-sorted CD8+CD4-CCR7+CD45RA+ naive T cells. Source of these receptors: a human donor in good health. Some libraries in this study had Jurkat cell RNA spiked in.

In this sample, this clonotype turned up a few times. The rearrangement uses TRBV9 and TRBJ2-3; 10 nucleotides match TRBD2. The CDR3 has 15 amino acids. Germline V gene lookup returns CDR1 SGDLS and CDR2 YYNGEE. V lost 3 bases and J lost 7; bases outside the gene matches: 8. CDR3 sequence: CASSAESGRAYTQYF. CDR3 in DNA: TGTGCCAGCAGCGCAGAAAGCGGGAGGGCCTATACGCAGTATTTT.

The CDR3 loop reads CATRSSGSTEQFF. The CDR3 coding sequence is TGTGCCACCAGGAGCTCTGGGTCCACTGAGCAGTTCTTC. The J gene is TRBJ2-1, the V gene TRBV15; the D is unclear. The CDR3 covers 13 residues. Germline V gives CDR1 LNHNV, CDR2 YYDKDF (reference sequence). V lost 6 bases and J 9 bases, leaving 15 bases between the germline ends.

For this clonotype: A junction boundary mismatches the germline segment, possibly from a read error. The chain links TRBV24-1 to TRBJ2-5; unclear D gene. Germline CDR1 KGHDR, CDR2 SFDVKD. The CDR3 has 15 residues. The CDR3 loop reads CATSAGRVLGEAQYF. CDR3 bases: TGTGCCACCAGTGCTGGACGGGTTCTAGGAGAGGCCCAGTACTTC.

Details on this clonotype: One base away lies a much larger clone, so this may be a sequencing read error. V usage is TRBV5-6 and J usage is TRBJ2-1; the D gene could be TRBD1 or TRBD2 (7 bases each). This CDR3 is built from 15 residues. Germline CDR1 and CDR2: SGHDT and YYEEEE. The CDR3 here is CASSLVGGGYIEQFF. As DNA, the CDR3 is TGTGCCAGCAGCTTGGTGGGAGGGGGCTACATTGAGCAGTTCTTC.

Only a few counts were recorded for this clonotype. This rearrangement joins TRBV28 to TRBJ2-7, with D possibly called TRBD1 or TRBD2 (6 bases each). V dropped 8 bases and J dropped 4 bases, with 21 bases sitting between them. The CDR3 runs 15 residues. CDR1 is MDHEN, CDR2 SYDVKM, per germline. CDR3 sequence (DNA): TGTGCCAGCGGTCCGCACACGGGGGCGACTTACGAGCAGTACTTC. Translation gives CASGPHTGATYEQYF.

This rearrangement joins TRBV7-2 to TRBJ2-7; TRBD1 is a possible D gene (5 bases). Per the germline V gene, CDR1 is SGHTA and CDR2 is FQGNSA. The germline V and J ends were trimmed by 5 bases and 0 bases, with 11 bases remaining between them. The CDR3 consists of 14 residues. The CDR3 loop is CASSPKDTSYEQYF. The CDR3 DNA reads as TGTGCCAGCAGCCCAAAGGACACCTCCTACGAGCAGTACTTC. The entire variable domain, with the rest obtained from reference TRBV7-2 and TRBJ2-7, is as follows: GAGVSQSPSNKVTEKGKDVELRCDPISGHTALYWYRQSLGQGLEFLIYFQGNSAPDKSGLPSDRFSAERTGGSVSTLTIQRTQQEDSAVYLCASSPKDTSYEQYFGPGTRLTVT.

The chain recombines TRBV5-4 with TRBJ2-7, with 7 bases aligning to TRBD1. V lost 0 bases, J lost 5 bases, and 5 bases stayed unmatched. This CDR3 spans 14 amino acids. Germline loops: CDR1 SGHNT, CDR2 YYREEE (reference sequence). The CDR3 loop is CASSLEGGGDEQYF. The CDR3 DNA is TGTGCCAGCAGCTTGGAAGGGGGCGGCGACGAGCAGTACTTC.

The rearrangement links TRBV20-1 to TRBJ2-3; D ambiguous. V was pared by 6 bases and J by 0 bases, with 16 bases between. This CDR3 has 15 amino acids. In germline, CDR1 is DFQATT, CDR2 SNEGSKA (reference sequence). CDR3 nucleotide sequence: TGCAGTGCCCTCCCCTTCACACAGAGCACAGATACGCAGTATTTT. Translated: CSALPFTQSTDTQYF.

Many counts were recorded for this clonotype. In nucleotides, the CDR3 is TGCGCCAGCAGCCAAGTAGTCGCGGGGACCCAAGAGACCCAGTACTTC. Its translation: CASSQVVAGTQETQYF. This sequence joins TRBV4-3 and TRBJ2-5; a possible D gene is TRBD2 (6 bases). Germline CDR1 and CDR2: LGHNA and YSLEER. This CDR3 has 16 amino acids. The V end was cut by 1 base, the J end by 1 base, with 13 bases between.

The J gene is TRBJ2-7, the V gene TRBV6-6, with TRBD1 as a possible D gene (6 bases). The CDR3 covers 14 residues. Germline values: CDR1 MNHNY, CDR2 SVGAGI (reference sequence). V lost 6 bases and J lost 4, with 16 bases in between. This CDR3 reads CASSSPGHKYEQYF. DNA for the CDR3: TGTGCCAGCAGCTCCCCGGGACACAAGTACGAGCAGTACTTC.

V gene TRBV10-3 combines with J gene TRBJ1-3; D might be TRBD1 (6 bases). Germline V gene lookup returns CDR1 ENHRY and CDR2 SYGVKD. This CDR3 contains 13 residues. Trimming cost V 11 bases and J 6 bases, with 17 bases left between them. The CDR3 DNA follows: TGTGCCTTCTCAGGGGTAAACGAAAACACCATATATTTT. The encoded protein is CAFSGVNENTIYF.

As to this clonotype: One junction end disagrees with the germline gene, perhaps due to a read error. The chain links TRBV20-1 to TRBJ1-6, with D uncertain. CDR1 DFQATT and CDR2 SNEGSKA come from the germline V gene (reference sequence). This CDR3 contains 13 residues. CDR3 nucleotide sequence: TGCGGTGCTAGTCCCATGAAAAATTCACCCCTCCACTTT. Its translation is CGASPMKNSPLHF.

This clonotype has just a few counts. The chain links TRBV11-3 to TRBJ2-2, with D maybe TRBD2 (5 bases). The V gene's germline CDR1 is SGHNT and CDR2 YENEEA. The CDR3 sequence is 12 residues long. Between the trimmed V and J ends, which lost 7 bases and 7 bases, there was a span of 10 bases. CDR3 DNA sequence: TGTGCCAGCACTGAGGGTGGCGGGGAGCTGTTTTTT. Translating gives CASTEGGGELFF.

The sample holds a few counts of this clonotype. The CDR3 sequence is CASSQDITGNIQYF. CDR3 bases: TGCGCCAGCAGCCAAGATATTACAGGAAACATTCAGTACTTC. The rearrangement links TRBV4-3 to TRBJ2-4, with a weak D call TRBD1 (5 bases). The germline V and J ends were trimmed by 0 bases and 6 bases, with 9 bases remaining between them. Per germline, CDR1 LGHNA and CDR2 YSLEER. This CDR3 contains 14 residues.

This clonotype showed up just a few times. V is TRBV13 and J is TRBJ2-7; D gene ambiguous. Trimming removed 4 bases from V and 4 bases from J, with 8 bases in between. Germline V lookup: CDR1 PRHDT, CDR2 FYEKMQ (reference sequence). CDR3 length: 12 amino acids. The CDR3 DNA reads TGTGCCAGCAGCTCCCTAGGGTACGAGCAGTACTTC. Translation gives CASSSLGYEQYF.

This clonotype occurred a few times. The J gene is TRBJ2-7, the V gene TRBV5-6; D gene uncertain. The CDR3 length is 16 residues. V gave up 0 bases and J gave up 6 bases, with 19 bases separating them. Germline V gene lookup returns CDR1 SGHDT and CDR2 YYEEEE. Written as DNA, the CDR3 is TGTGCCAGCAGCTTGGGAAGCGCCTTGCCCTTCTTCGAGCAGTACTTC. Translating it yields CASSLGSALPFFEQYF. The full variable domain, completed using reference TRBV5-6 and TRBJ2-7, is DAGVTQSPTHLIKTRGQQVTLRCSPKSGHDTVSWYQQALGQGPQFIFQYYEEEERQRGNFPDRFSGHQFPNYSSELNVNALLLGDSALYLCASSLGSALPFFEQYFGPGTRLTVT.

This clonotype was seen more than once but under ten times. The chain uses TRBV7-2 and TRBJ2-7; TRBD2 matches 7 bases. CDR1 SGHTA and CDR2 FQGNSA come from the germline V gene. V lost 3 bases, J lost 1 base, and 3 bases stayed unmatched. This CDR3 contains 14 residues. DNA for the CDR3: TGTGCCAGCAGCTTCTCTAGCGGATCCTACGAGCAGTACTTC. Protein sequence: CASSFSSGSYEQYF.

The table lists this clonotype with a few counts. The chain combines TRBV19 with TRBJ1-5, with 9 bases fitting TRBD1. The germline CDR1 and CDR2 sequences are LNHDA and SQIVND (reference sequence). Losses at the gene ends were 5 bases for V and 2 bases for J; bases not matched to a gene: 7. The CDR3 has 16 residues. The CDR3 protein is CASSEKQGAGNQPQHF. The CDR3 nucleotides read TGTGCCAGTAGTGAGAAACAGGGGGCTGGCAATCAGCCCCAGCATTTT.

Many counts were recorded for this clonotype. CDR3 sequence: CASSRGQGAYEQYF. The CDR3 region has the DNA TGCGCCAGCAGCCGGGGACAGGGAGCCTACGAGCAGTACTTC. The chain uses TRBV4-3 and TRBJ2-7, with 9 bases identical to TRBD1. The trim removed 4 bases at V and 2 bases at J, leaving 3 bases unmatched. Germline assignment: CDR1 LGHNA and CDR2 YSLEER. The CDR3 covers 14 residues.

The gene calls are TRBV15 and TRBJ1-1, with 8 bases fitting TRBD1. The V gene end was trimmed by 3 bases and the J gene end by 7 bases; junction bases not matched to a gene: 7. The V gene's germline CDR1 is LNHNV and CDR2 YYDKDF (reference sequence). The CDR3 is made up of 14 amino acids. Here the CDR3 DNA reads TGTGCCACCAGCAGCTCAGGGGGCTGGGATGAAGCTTTCTTT. Amino acids: CATSSSGGWDEAFF.

This clonotype was seen more than once but under ten times. Relative to the germline gene, one junction end is altered; a read error may explain this. This chain links TRBV4-3 with TRBJ2-3, with D possibly being TRBD2 (6 bases). CDR1 is LGHNA, CDR2 YSLEER, per germline. The CDR3 is 15 amino acids. In DNA, the CDR3 is TGCGCCAGCAGCCAAGATAGGAGGGGCACAGTTACGCAGTATTTT. Translation gives CASSQDRRGTVTQYF.

As regards this clonotype: One junction end does not reproduce the germline sequence, and a read error may be involved. V and J are TRBV19 and TRBJ2-5; TRBD1 matches at 7 bases. The CDR3 extends over 13 amino acids. The germline gives CDR1 LNHDA, CDR2 SQIVND (reference sequence). CDR3 DNA sequence: TGTGCCAGTTGGGACAGACTCCAAGAGACCCTGTACTTC. It is translated as CASWDRLQETLYF. The full variable domain, rest sourced from reference TRBV19 and TRBJ2-5, is DGGITQSPKYLFRKEGQNVTLSCEQNLNHDAMYWYRQDPGQGLRLIYYSQIVNDFQKGDIAEGYSVSREKKESFPLTVTSAQKNPTAFYLCASWDRLQETLYFGPGTRLLVL.

This clonotype was recorded many times. CDR3 bases: TGTGCCAGCAGCGCATCCCCGGGACCCAACTACGAGCAGTACTTC. Protein: CASSASPGPNYEQYF. The chain couples TRBV9 to TRBJ2-7; D might be TRBD1 or TRBD2, each matching 5 bases. Trimming took 3 bases from V and 3 from J, leaving 16 bases between them. Germline lookup yields CDR1 SGDLS and CDR2 YYNGEE. The CDR3 runs to 15 residues.

The chain carries TRBV4-2 and TRBJ2-1, with D uncertain. V was cut by 2 bases and J by 8 bases, with 7 bases left in between. This CDR3 is 12 amino acids long. Germline V gene lookup returns CDR1 LGHNA and CDR2 YNFKEQ. As DNA, the CDR3 is TGTGCCAGCAGCCAACAGGTTGATGAGCAGTTCTTC. This gives the protein CASSQQVDEQFF.

With regard to this clonotype: Given a much more abundant clone one base away, this may be a read error. The V call is TRBV7-2, the J call TRBJ2-7; either TRBD1 or TRBD2 may supply D (5 bases each). This CDR3 is 14 amino acids long. Germline-derived CDR1 and CDR2 are SGHTA and FQGNSA. The CDR3 DNA reads as TGTGTCAGCAGCTTAGCGTGGGGCCTGGTCGAGCAGTACTTC. As protein: CVSSLAWGLVEQYF.

The J gene is TRBJ1-5, the V gene TRBV7-8, with no clear D. There are 16 residues in the CDR3. Trimming removed 5 bases at V and 4 bases at J, with 18 bases between. Germline CDR1 SGHVS, CDR2 FQNEAQ. The CDR3 coding sequence is TGTGCCAGCAGCCTGAGGGCCAGACCGGGGAATCAGCCCCAGCATTTT. Translated: CASSLRARPGNQPQHF.

This clonotype was counted once. The V call is TRBV5-1, the J call TRBJ2-7; D is tentatively TRBD1 or TRBD2 (5 bases each). Trimming took 3 bases from V and 4 from J, leaving 20 bases between them. The CDR3 is made up of 16 amino acids. Germline CDR1 SGHRS, CDR2 YFSETQ. In DNA form, the CDR3 reads TGCGCCAGCAGCTCGGGACGAGTGGAGAGATCGTACGAGCAGTACTTC. Translation gives CASSSGRVERSYEQYF.

This sequence joins TRBV4-2 and TRBJ2-3; D is possibly TRBD2 (6 bases). The CDR3 runs to 18 residues. V lost 0 bases and J lost 5, with 21 bases in between. Germline V CDR1 and CDR2: LGHNA, YNFKEQ. Written as DNA, the CDR3 is TGTGCCAGCAGCCAAGAAAATTCTTGGACTATCGGGGAAGATACGCAGTATTTT. Its translation: CASSQENSWTIGEDTQYF.

This clonotype has just a few counts. The chain has TRBV6-5 and TRBJ2-3; D is unclear. From germline, CDR1 is MNHEY and CDR2 SVGAGI. The CDR3 loop spans 14 amino acids. V dropped 1 base and J dropped 2 bases, with 7 bases sitting between them. CDR3 loop: CASSYWADTDTQYF. CDR3 nucleotide sequence: TGTGCCAGCAGTTACTGGGCGGACACAGATACGCAGTATTTT.

This rearrangement joins TRBV6-2 or TRBV6-3 to TRBJ2-2; no definite D call. V lost 6 bases, J lost 5 bases, and 10 bases lay in between. CDR3 length: 13 residues. Germline-derived CDR1 and CDR2 are MNHEY and SVGEGT. The CDR3 DNA reads as TGTGCCAGCAGGTCCATAGATACCGGGGAGCTGTTTTTT. Its translation: CASRSIDTGELFF.